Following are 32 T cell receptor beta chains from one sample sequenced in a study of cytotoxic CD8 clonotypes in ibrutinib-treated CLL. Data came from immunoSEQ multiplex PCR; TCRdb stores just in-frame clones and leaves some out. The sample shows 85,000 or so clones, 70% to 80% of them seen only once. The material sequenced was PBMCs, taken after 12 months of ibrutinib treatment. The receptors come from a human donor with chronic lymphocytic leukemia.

The CDR3 spells CASSQVGGGDSETQYF. In nucleotides, the CDR3 is TGCGCCAGCAGCCAAGTCGGGGGGGGCGACTCGGAGACCCAGTACTTC. The rearrangement joins TRBV4-3 to TRBJ2-5; TRBD2 matches 8 bases. The CDR3 covers 16 residues. J lost 5 bases, V lost 1 base, and 9 bases had no gene match. Germline values: CDR1 LGHNA, CDR2 YSLEER.

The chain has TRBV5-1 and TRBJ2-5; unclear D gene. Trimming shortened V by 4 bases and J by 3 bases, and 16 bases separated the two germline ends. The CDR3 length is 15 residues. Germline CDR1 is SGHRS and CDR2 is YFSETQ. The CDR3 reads CASSRWVLPEETQYF. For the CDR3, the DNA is TGCGCCAGCAGCCGTTGGGTACTTCCCGAAGAGACCCAGTACTTC.

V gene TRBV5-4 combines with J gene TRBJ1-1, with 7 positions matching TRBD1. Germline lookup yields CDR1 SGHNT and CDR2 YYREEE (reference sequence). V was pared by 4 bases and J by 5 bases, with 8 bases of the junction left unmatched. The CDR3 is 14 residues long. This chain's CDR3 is CASSKDRLATEAFF. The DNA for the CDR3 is TGTGCCAGCAGCAAGGACAGGCTGGCGACTGAAGCTTTCTTT.

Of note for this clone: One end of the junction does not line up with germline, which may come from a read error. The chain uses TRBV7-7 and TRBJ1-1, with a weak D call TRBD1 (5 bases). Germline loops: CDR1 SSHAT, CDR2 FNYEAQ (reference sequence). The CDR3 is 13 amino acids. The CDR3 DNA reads TGTGCTAGCAGCCAGGGTTGGGGCACTGAAGCTTTCTTT. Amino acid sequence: CASSQGWGTEAFF.

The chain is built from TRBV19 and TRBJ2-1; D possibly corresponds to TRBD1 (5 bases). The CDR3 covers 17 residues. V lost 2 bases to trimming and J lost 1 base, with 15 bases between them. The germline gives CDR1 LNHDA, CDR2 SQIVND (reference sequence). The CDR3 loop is CASSIFGALLSYNEQFF. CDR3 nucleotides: TGTGCCAGTAGTATATTTGGGGCCCTCTTATCCTACAATGAGCAGTTCTTC.

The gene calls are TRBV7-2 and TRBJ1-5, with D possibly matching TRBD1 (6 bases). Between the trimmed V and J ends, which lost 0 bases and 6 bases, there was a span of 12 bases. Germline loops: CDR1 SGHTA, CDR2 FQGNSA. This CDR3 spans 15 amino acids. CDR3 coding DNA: TGTGCCAGCAGCTTAGCGTCCGGGGGGCTTCAGCCCCAGCATTTT. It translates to CASSLASGGLQPQHF. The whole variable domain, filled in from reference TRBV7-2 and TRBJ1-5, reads GAGVSQSPSNKVTEKGKDVELRCDPISGHTALYWYRQSLGQGLEFLIYFQGNSAPDKSGLPSDRFSAERTGGSVSTLTIQRTQQEDSAVYLCASSLASGGLQPQHFGDGTRLSIL.

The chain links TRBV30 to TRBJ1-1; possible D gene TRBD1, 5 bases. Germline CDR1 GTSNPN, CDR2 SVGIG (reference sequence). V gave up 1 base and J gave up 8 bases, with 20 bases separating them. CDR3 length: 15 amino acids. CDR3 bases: TGTGCCTGGAGTGCTACCGCCAGGGTAGTGGGAGAAGCTTTCTTT. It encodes CAWSATARVVGEAFF. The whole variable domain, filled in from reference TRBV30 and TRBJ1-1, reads SQTIHQWPATLVQPVGSPLSLECTVEGTSNPNLYWYRQAAGRGLQLLFYSVGIGQISSEVPQNLSASRPQDRQFILSSKKLLLSDSGFYLCAWSATARVVGEAFFGQGTRLTVV.

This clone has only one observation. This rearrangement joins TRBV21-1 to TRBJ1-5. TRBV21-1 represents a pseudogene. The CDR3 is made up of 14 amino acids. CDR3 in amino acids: CASSKLPVGQPQHF. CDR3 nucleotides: TGTGCCAGCAGCAAACTCCCAGTGGGTCAGCCCCAGCATTTT.

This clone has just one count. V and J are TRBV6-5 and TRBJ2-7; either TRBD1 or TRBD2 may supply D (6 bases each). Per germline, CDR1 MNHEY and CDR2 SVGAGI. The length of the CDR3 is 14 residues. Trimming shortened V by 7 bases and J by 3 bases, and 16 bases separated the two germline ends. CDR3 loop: CASTEGGRGYEQYF. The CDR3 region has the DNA TGTGCCAGCACCGAGGGGGGCAGGGGCTACGAGCAGTACTTC.

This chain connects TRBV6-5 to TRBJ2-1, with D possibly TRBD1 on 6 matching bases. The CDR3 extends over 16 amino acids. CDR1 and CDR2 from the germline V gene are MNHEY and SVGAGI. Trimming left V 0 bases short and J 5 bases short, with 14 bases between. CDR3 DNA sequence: TGTGCCAGCAGTTACTCGATACAGGACAGTCACAATGAGCAGTTCTTC. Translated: CASSYSIQDSHNEQFF.

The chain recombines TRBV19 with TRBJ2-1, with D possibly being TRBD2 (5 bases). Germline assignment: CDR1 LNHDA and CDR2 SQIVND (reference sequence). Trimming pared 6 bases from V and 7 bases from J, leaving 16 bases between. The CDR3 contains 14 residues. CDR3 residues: CASSPGWRGNEQFF. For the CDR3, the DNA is TGTGCCAGTAGCCCGGGGTGGCGCGGGAATGAGCAGTTCTTC.

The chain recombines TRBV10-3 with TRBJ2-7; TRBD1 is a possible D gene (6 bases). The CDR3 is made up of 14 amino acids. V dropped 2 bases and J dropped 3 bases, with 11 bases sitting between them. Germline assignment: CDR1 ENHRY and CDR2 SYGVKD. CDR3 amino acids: CAISELRTDYEQYF. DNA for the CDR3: TGTGCCATCAGTGAGCTTCGGACAGACTACGAGCAGTACTTC.

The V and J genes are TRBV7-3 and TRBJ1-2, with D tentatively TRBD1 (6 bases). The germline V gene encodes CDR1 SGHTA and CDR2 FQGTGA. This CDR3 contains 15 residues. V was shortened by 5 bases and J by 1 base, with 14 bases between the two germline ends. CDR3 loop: CASSPGTLNNYGYTF. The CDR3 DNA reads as TGTGCCAGCAGCCCCGGGACACTCAATAACTATGGCTACACCTTC. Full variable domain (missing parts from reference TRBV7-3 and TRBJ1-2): GAGVSQTPSNKVTEKGKYVELRCDPISGHTALYWYRQSLGQGPEFLIYFQGTGAADDSGLPNDRFFAVRPEGSVSTLKIQRTERGDSAVYLCASSPGTLNNYGYTFGSGTRLTVV.

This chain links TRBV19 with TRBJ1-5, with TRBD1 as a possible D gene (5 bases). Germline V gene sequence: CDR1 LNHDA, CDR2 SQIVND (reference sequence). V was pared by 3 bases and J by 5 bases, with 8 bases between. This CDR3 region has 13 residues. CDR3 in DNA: TGTGCCAGTAGTATGGGGGGTTATCAGCCCCAGCATTTT. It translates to CASSMGGYQPQHF.

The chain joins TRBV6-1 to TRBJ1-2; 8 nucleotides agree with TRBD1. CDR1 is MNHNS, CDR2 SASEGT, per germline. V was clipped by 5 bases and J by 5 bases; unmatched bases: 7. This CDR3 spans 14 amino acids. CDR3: CASSPTGGGYGYTF. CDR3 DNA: TGTGCCAGCAGTCCAACAGGGGGAGGATATGGCTACACCTTC.

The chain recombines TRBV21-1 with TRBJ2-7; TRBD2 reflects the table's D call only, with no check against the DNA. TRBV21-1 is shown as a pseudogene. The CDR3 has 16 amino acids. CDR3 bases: TGTGCCAGCAGCAAATTCGGAGGGAAGGTCTCCTACGAGCAGTACTTC. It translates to CASSKFGGKVSYEQYF.

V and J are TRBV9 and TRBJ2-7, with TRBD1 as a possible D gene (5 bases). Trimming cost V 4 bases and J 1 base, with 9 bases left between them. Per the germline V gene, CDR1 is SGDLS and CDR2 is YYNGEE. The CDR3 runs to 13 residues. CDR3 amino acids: CASSPAGSYEQYF. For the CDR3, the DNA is TGTGCCAGCAGCCCGGCAGGGTCCTACGAGCAGTACTTC.

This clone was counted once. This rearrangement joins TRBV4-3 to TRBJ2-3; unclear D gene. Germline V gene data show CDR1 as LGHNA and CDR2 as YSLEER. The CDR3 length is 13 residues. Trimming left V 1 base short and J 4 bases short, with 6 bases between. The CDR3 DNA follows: TGCGCCAGCAGCCAAGGGGTCCCAGATACGCAGTATTTT. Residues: CASSQGVPDTQYF.

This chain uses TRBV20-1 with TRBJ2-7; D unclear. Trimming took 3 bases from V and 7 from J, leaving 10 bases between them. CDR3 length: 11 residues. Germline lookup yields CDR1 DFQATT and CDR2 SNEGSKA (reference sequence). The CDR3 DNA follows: TGCAGTGCTAGGTGGGCGACGGAGCAGTACTTC. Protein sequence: CSARWATEQYF.

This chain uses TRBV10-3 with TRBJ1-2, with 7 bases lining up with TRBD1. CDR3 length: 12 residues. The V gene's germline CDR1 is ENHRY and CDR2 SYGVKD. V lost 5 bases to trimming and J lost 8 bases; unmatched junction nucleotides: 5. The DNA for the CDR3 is TGTGCCATCAGTTTCCAGGGGGGCGGCTACACCTTC. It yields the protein CAISFQGGGYTF.

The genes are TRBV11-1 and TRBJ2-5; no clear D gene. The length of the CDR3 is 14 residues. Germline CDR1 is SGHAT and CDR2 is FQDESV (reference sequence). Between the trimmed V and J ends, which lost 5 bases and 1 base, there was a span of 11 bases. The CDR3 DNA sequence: TGTGCCAGCAGCCTCAATGTGGCCCAAGAGACCCAGTACTTC. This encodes CASSLNVAQETQYF.

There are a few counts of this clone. Here the CDR3 DNA reads TGTGCCAGCCAACCCCAGGGGGCGGCGGAAAAACTGTTTTTT. Translated: CASQPQGAAEKLFF. The chain carries TRBV2 and TRBJ1-4; 8 nucleotides agree with TRBD1. Germline V CDR1 and CDR2: SNHLY, FYNNEI. The CDR3 loop spans 14 amino acids. The trim removed 8 bases at V and 8 bases at J, leaving 10 bases unmatched.

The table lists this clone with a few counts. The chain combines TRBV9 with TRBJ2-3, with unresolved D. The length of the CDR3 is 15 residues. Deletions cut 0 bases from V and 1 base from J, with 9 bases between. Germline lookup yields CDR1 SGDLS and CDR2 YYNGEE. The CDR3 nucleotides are TGTGCCAGCAGCGTAGGGAGTAGTGGCACAGATACGCAGTATTTT. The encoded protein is CASSVGSSGTDTQYF.

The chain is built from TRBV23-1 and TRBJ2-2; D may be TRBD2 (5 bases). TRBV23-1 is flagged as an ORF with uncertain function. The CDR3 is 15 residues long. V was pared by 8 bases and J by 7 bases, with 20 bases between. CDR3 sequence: CASPRPWENYGELFF. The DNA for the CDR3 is TGCGCCAGCCCTCGACCGTGGGAGAATTACGGGGAGCTGTTTTTT.

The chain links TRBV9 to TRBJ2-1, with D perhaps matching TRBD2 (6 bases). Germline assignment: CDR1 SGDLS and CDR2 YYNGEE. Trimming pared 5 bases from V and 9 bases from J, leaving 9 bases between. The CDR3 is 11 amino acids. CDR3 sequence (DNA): TGTGCCAGCAGGGGGGGAACTGAGCAGTTCTTC. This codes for CASRGGTEQFF.

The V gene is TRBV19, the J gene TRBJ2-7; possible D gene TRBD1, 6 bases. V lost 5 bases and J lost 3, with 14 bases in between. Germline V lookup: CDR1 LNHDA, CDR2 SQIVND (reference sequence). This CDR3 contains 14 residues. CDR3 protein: CASSGGLGFYEQYF. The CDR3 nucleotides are TGTGCCAGTAGTGGGGGCCTAGGGTTCTACGAGCAGTACTTC. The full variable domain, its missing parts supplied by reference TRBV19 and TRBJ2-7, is DGGITQSPKYLFRKEGQNVTLSCEQNLNHDAMYWYRQDPGQGLRLIYYSQIVNDFQKGDIAEGYSVSREKKESFPLTVTSAQKNPTAFYLCASSGGLGFYEQYFGPGTRLTVT.

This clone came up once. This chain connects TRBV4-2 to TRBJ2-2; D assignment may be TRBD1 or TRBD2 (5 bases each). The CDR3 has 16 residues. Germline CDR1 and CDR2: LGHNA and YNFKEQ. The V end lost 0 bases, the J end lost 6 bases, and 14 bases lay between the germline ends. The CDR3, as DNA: TGTGCCAGCAGCCAAGATCGAGGGGCCGGGGCCGGGGAGCTGTTTTTT. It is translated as CASSQDRGAGAGELFF.

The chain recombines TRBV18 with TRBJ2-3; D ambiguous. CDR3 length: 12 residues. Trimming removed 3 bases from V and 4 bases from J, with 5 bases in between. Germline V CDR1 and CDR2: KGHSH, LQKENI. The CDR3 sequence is CASSPTPDTQYF. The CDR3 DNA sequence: TGTGCCAGCTCACCCACTCCAGATACGCAGTATTTT.

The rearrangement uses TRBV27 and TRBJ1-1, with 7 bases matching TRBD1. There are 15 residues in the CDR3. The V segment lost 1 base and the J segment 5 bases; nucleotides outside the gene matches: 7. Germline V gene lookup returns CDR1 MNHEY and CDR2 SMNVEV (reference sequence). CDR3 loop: CASSLFRDRRTEAFF. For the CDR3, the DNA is TGTGCCAGCAGTTTATTCAGGGACAGAAGGACTGAAGCTTTCTTT.

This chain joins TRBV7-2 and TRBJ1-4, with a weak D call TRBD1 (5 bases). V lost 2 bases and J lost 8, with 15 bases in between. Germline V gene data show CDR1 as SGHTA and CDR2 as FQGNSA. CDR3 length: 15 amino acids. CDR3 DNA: TGTGCCAGCAGCTTACTTTCAGGGATTGGCGAAAAACTGTTTTTT. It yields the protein CASSLLSGIGEKLFF.

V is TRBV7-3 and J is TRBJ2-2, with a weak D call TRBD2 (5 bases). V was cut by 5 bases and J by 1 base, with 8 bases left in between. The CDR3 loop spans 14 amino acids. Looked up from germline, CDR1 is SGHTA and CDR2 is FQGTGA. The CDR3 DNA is TGTGCCAGCAGCCGTGCGGGGAACACCGGGGAGCTGTTTTTT. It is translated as CASSRAGNTGELFF.

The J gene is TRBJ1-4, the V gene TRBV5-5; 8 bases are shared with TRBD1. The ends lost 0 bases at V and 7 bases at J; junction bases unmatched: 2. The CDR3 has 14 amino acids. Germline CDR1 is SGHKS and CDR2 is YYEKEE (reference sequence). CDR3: CASSLGGQGEKLFF. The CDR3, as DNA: TGTGCCAGCAGCTTGGGTGGACAGGGTGAAAAACTGTTTTTT.